This TCR beta chain is from a study of T cell repertoires in cytomegalovirus infection. In the study overall: Matching HLA type and CMV infection were both indicated by public TCR beta signatures.

TCRdb reprocessed the reads with MiXCR, giving one entry per CDR3 protein. The repertoire includes approximately 400,000 distinct CDR3 sequences, roughly a third of them detected once, and approximately 13% sits in the top ten. This clonotype was seen once. Its antigen is not identified. Findings of the study overall: Identification of carriers of CMV plus the relevant HLA was achieved through cumulative public TCR beta family frequency. There were HLA-C-restricted CMV-specific TCR beta clonotypes dominating the ex vivo response.

The sequence was collected from a human donor in good health (CMV status not recorded). Some clones in this sample may be carry-over from other donors' samples. The sample consisted of PBMCs.

In DNA, the CDR3 is TGTGCCAGCAGCCCACGGGACCGGCCCTACAATGAGCAGTTCTTC. This translates into CASSPRDRPYNEQFF. J is TRBJ2-1 and V is TRBV5-4; perhaps D is TRBD1 or TRBD2 (5 bases each). The CDR3 runs 15 residues. Germline assignment: CDR1 SGHNT and CDR2 YYREEE (reference sequence). With 4 bases removed from V and 2 bases from J, the gap between germline ends came to 13 bases.